The 10 T cell receptor beta chains given below trace back to one sample, sequenced in a study of blood T cell repertoires in COVID-19. Profiling relied on immunoSEQ multiplex PCR, and the TCRdb table lists in-frame clones only, not all of them. The table records 140,000 to 150,000 clones, around 84% of them present only once. The sequencing input was PBMCs or T cells enriched from blood (not recorded which). The receptor source for this set is a woman aged 50 to 60 who had been exposed to COVID-19.

This clone has more than one count but fewer than ten. The rearrangement joins TRBV21-1 to TRBJ1-1; the DNA was not compared with TRBD1, the D call given in the table. TRBV21-1 is deemed a pseudogene. The CDR3 has 20 amino acids. CDR3 residues: CASSTSKKDREVSQDTEAFF. The CDR3 region has the DNA TGTGCCAGCAGCACGAGCAAAAAGGACAGGGAAGTCAGTCAGGACACTGAAGCTTTCTTT.

The chain recombines TRBV6-5 with TRBJ1-1; D call uncertain. V was shortened by 0 bases and J by 1 base, with 6 bases between the two germline ends. This CDR3 region has 14 residues. Per germline, CDR1 MNHEY and CDR2 SVGAGI. CDR3 sequence reads: CASSYSAGNTEAFF. CDR3 sequence (DNA): TGTGCCAGCAGTTACTCAGCGGGGAACACTGAAGCTTTCTTT.

The chain employs TRBV4-3 and TRBJ2-2; TRBD2 matches at 7 bases. Losses at the gene ends were 6 bases for V and 7 bases for J; bases not matched to a gene: 5. This CDR3 spans 13 amino acids. CDR1 LGHNA and CDR2 YSLEER come from the germline V gene. The CDR3 region has the DNA TGCGCCAGCAGTAGGGACTACCTCGGGGAGCTGTTTTTT. It specifies CASSRDYLGELFF.

The chain recombines TRBV4-2 with TRBJ1-1, with D perhaps TRBD1 (6 bases). CDR1 and CDR2 from the germline V gene are LGHNA and YNFKEQ. The CDR3 totals 15 residues. Trimming pared 0 bases from V and 1 base from J, leaving 9 bases between. CDR3 DNA sequence: TGTGCCAGCAGCCAAGAGGGACAAGGGAACACTGAAGCTTTCTTT. This encodes CASSQEGQGNTEAFF.

The chain carries TRBV21-1 and TRBJ2-1; the table's D call, TRBD2, was not checked against the DNA. TRBV21-1 is flagged as a pseudogene. The CDR3 has 11 residues. The CDR3 region is CASTGGGEQFF. In DNA form, the CDR3 reads TGTGCCAGCACCGGGGGTGGGGAGCAGTTCTTC.

The DNA for the CDR3 is TGTGCCAGCGCAGATCCCCCAGATACGCAGTATTTT. Amino acid sequence: CASADPPDTQYF. V and J are TRBV28 and TRBJ2-3, with D unclear. The V gene's germline CDR1 is MDHEN and CDR2 SYDVKM. The V end lost 8 bases, the J end lost 4 bases, and 10 bases lay between the germline ends. This CDR3 comprises 12 residues.

The J gene is TRBJ2-2, the V gene TRBV27, with 7 bases lining up with TRBD2. J gave up 7 bases and V 5 bases, and 16 bases lay outside the gene matches. CDR3 size: 17 residues. CDR1 MNHEY and CDR2 SMNVEV come from the germline V gene (reference sequence). CDR3 nucleotide sequence: TGTGCCAGCAGTCTAATGGGAAGGGGAGGGGTCATCGGGGAGCTGTTTTTT. This codes for CASSLMGRGGVIGELFF.

The DNA of the CDR3 is TGCGCCAGCAGCCAAGGTGCAGGCGCAACCTACGAGCAGTACTTC. Translation: CASSQGAGATYEQYF. The chain combines TRBV4-1 with TRBJ2-7; D gene ambiguous. The V end was cut by 1 base, the J end by 2 bases, with 12 bases between. Germline CDR1 MGHRA, CDR2 YSYEKL. The CDR3 consists of 15 residues.

This clone was counted a single time. The CDR3 region is CASMTGGEEKLFF. CDR3 in DNA: TGTGCCAGCATGACCGGGGGGGAAGAAAAACTGTTTTTT. The V gene is TRBV6-5, the J gene TRBJ1-4, with D maybe TRBD1 (5 bases). From germline, CDR1 is MNHEY and CDR2 SVGAGI. The CDR3 extends over 13 amino acids. With 7 bases removed from V and 8 bases from J, the gap between germline ends came to 14 bases.

This clone was observed a handful of times. The V and J genes are TRBV9 and TRBJ1-4; a weak D match, TRBD1 (5 bases). This CDR3 has 15 residues. CDR1 and CDR2 from the germline V gene are SGDLS and YYNGEE. V was cut by 0 bases and J by 0 bases, with 6 bases left in between. This chain's CDR3 is CASSVGGATNEKLFF. CDR3 DNA: TGTGCCAGCAGCGTAGGGGGGGCAACTAATGAAAAACTGTTTTTT.